The source of this TCR beta chain is a study of control samples from healthy donors and cancer patients (dated by TCRdb to the early 2020s). On this clone itself: The specificity of this receptor is unknown. Per-base qualities were not stored, and no clone one base away is much larger.

Per the germline V gene (reference sequence), SGHNT is the CDR1 and YYREEE is the CDR2. Germline trimming: 2 bases from V, 6 bases from J; junction bases outside gene matches: 9. The CDR3, cysteine through phenylalanine, is 15 amino acids long. Only the CDR3 region is kept as DNA, spanning 45 bases read in frame from base 1. The library relied on the immunoSEQ multiplex PCR assay. Sourced from immuneACCESS, this table was stored by TCRdb with only in-frame sequences that have V and J called. A share of the clones is absent; for the studies checked, an unresolved V gene accounts for under half, and the remainder has no known explanation. The sample data list around 250,000 clones, and around 80% of these were observed just once. The ten largest clonotypes hold about an eighth of the sample.

The chain was built from TRBV5-4 and TRBJ1-2; 8 of the junction bases match TRBD1. The receptor was derived from a woman aged 55-70 years with lung cancer. The sequencing sample was made of PBMCs. The nucleotides are TGTGCCAGCAGCTTTCCGCCCGGACAGGGACATGGCTACACCTTC. Its amino acids are CASSFPPGQGHGYTF.